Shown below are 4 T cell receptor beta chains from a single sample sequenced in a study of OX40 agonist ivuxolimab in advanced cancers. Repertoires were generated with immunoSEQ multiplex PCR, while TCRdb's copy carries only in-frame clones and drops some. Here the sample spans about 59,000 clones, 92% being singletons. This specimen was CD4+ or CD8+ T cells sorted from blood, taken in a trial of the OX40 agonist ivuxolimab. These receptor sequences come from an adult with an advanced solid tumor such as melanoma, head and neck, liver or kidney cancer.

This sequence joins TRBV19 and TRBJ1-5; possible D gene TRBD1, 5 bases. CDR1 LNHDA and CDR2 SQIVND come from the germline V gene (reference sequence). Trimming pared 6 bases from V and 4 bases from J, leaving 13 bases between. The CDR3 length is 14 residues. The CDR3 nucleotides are TGTGCCAGTAGGACTCATCAGGGAAATCAGCCCCAGCATTTT. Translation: CASRTHQGNQPQHF.

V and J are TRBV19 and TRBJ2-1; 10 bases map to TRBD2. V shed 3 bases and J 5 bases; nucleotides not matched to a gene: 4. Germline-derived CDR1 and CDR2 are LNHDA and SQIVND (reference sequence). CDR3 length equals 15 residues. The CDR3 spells CASSILAGANNEQFF. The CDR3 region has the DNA TGTGCCAGTAGTATCCTAGCGGGGGCAAACAATGAGCAGTTCTTC.

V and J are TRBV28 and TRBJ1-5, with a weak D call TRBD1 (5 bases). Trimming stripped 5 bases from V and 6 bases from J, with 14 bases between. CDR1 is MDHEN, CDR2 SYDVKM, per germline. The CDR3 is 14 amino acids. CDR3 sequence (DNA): TGTGCCAGCAGTGTTACAGCGAGGGGTCAGCCCCAGCATTTT. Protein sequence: CASSVTARGQPQHF.

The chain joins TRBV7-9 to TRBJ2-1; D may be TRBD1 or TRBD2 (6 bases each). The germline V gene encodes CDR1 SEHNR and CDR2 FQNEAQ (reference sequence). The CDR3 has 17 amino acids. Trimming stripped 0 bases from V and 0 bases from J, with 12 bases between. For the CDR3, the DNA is TGTGCCAGCAGCTTAGCGTTTGAGGGGGGCTCCTACAATGAGCAGTTCTTC. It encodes CASSLAFEGGSYNEQFF.